These 18 T cell receptor beta chains came from one sample sequenced in a study of blood T cell repertoires in COVID-19. Profiling relied on immunoSEQ multiplex PCR, and the TCRdb table lists in-frame clones only, not all of them. This sample yields roughly 300,000 clones, of which 85% are seen a single time; about 2.7% belongs to the top ten. The specimen sequenced was PBMCs or T cells enriched from blood (not recorded which). Receptor source: a woman aged 50 to 60 who had recovered from COVID-19.

This chain uses TRBV4-1 with TRBJ1-2; D remains unclear. CDR3 size: 13 residues. V was shortened by 4 bases and J by 3 bases, with 9 bases between the two germline ends. Looked up from germline, CDR1 is MGHRA and CDR2 is YSYEKL. The CDR3 DNA reads as TGCGCCAGCAGCCTAGGGAGGGACTATGGCTACACCTTC. This translates into CASSLGRDYGYTF.

The chain couples TRBV30 to TRBJ2-3; 12 bases are shared with TRBD2. Unmatched junction bases numbered 3, after V lost 0 bases and J lost 8 bases. The CDR3 has 14 residues. Looked up from germline, CDR1 is GTSNPN and CDR2 is SVGIG (reference sequence). CDR3 sequence: CAWSVTSGGSTQYF. The DNA of the CDR3 is TGTGCCTGGAGTGTTACTAGCGGGGGGAGTACGCAGTATTTT.

V is TRBV5-4 and J is TRBJ2-5; possibly TRBD2 for D (5 bases). Germline V CDR1 and CDR2: SGHNT, YYREEE (reference sequence). The CDR3 loop spans 14 amino acids. V gave up 4 bases and J gave up 1 base, with 11 bases separating them. The DNA for the CDR3 is TGTGCCAGCAGCCCTAGCAGACGCCAAGAGACCCAGTACTTC. It specifies CASSPSRRQETQYF.

This clone was found a few times. This sequence joins TRBV2 and TRBJ2-1; D is unclear. V was clipped by 3 bases and J by 3 bases, with 6 bases between them. Germline loops: CDR1 SNHLY, CDR2 FYNNEI. This CDR3 is 13 amino acids long. CDR3 bases: TGTGCCAGCAGTGATACCGGCTACAATGAGCAGTTCTTC. The encoded protein is CASSDTGYNEQFF.

The V call is TRBV5-1, the J call TRBJ1-1, with a weak D call TRBD1 (6 bases). CDR3 length equals 12 residues. From germline, CDR1 is SGHRS and CDR2 YFSETQ. Trimming took off 4 bases at V and 8 bases at J, with 12 bases between the two ends. For the CDR3, the DNA is TGCGCCAGCAGCGACGGGACAATCGAAGCTTTCTTT. Residues: CASSDGTIEAFF.

The V gene is TRBV24-1, the J gene TRBJ1-4, with a weak D call TRBD1 (6 bases). Trimming pared 4 bases from V and 0 bases from J, leaving 17 bases between. The germline V gene has CDR1 KGHDR and CDR2 SFDVKD. This CDR3 region has 18 residues. This CDR3 is CATSDSNHRAPTNEKLFF. The CDR3 coding sequence is TGTGCCACCAGTGACTCCAACCACAGGGCTCCAACTAATGAAAAACTGTTTTTT.

CDR3 residues: CASSQETQAKYINYGYTF. For the CDR3, the DNA is TGTGCCAGCAGCCAAGAAACGCAGGCAAAATACATTAACTATGGCTACACCTTC. The chain employs TRBV4-2 and TRBJ1-2, with D uncertain. V lost 0 bases to trimming and J lost 1 base, with 18 bases between them. The CDR3 consists of 18 residues. Germline V lookup: CDR1 LGHNA, CDR2 YNFKEQ.

This chain joins TRBV27 and TRBJ2-3, with 9 bases identical to TRBD2. Trimming removed 2 bases from V and 2 bases from J; junction bases left unmatched: 5. Germline V gene lookup returns CDR1 MNHEY and CDR2 SMNVEV (reference sequence). The CDR3 loop spans 16 amino acids. For the CDR3, the DNA is TGTGCCAGCAGTTTAAGAGCGGGAGGTGACACAGATACGCAGTATTTT. Residues: CASSLRAGGDTDTQYF.

CDR3 residues: CASSNWTDTEAFF. The CDR3, as DNA: TGTGCCAGCAGCAATTGGACAGACACTGAAGCTTTCTTT. V usage is TRBV21-1 and J usage is TRBJ1-1; the table's D call of TRBD1 was not tested on the DNA. TRBV21-1 is deemed a pseudogene. The CDR3 is 13 residues long.

This clone was counted between two and nine times. The CDR3 nucleotides are TGTGCCAGCAGTGCCGTGCTAGCGGGAGGCAGTTTCCAAGAGACCCAGTACTTC. Translating gives CASSAVLAGGSFQETQYF. The chain employs TRBV25-1 and TRBJ2-5, with TRBD2 matching over 11 bases. V lost 4 bases and J lost 1; bases outside the gene matches: 11. CDR3 size: 18 residues. The germline V gene encodes CDR1 MGHDK and CDR2 SYGVNS.

A word on this clone: It may be a read error: a sequence one base away is much more abundant. This sequence joins TRBV7-9 and TRBJ1-3, with TRBD1 identical over 8 bases. The CDR3 consists of 14 residues. V lost 4 bases to trimming and J lost 2 bases; unmatched junction nucleotides: 1. Germline V CDR1 and CDR2: SEHNR, FQNEAQ (reference sequence). CDR3 sequence reads: CASSSTGAGNTIYF. The CDR3 nucleotides read TGTGCCAGCAGCTCGACAGGGGCTGGAAACACCATATATTTT.

The V and J genes are TRBV18 and TRBJ1-3; D is perhaps TRBD1 (6 bases). Germline CDR1 is KGHSH and CDR2 is LQKENI. The CDR3 totals 15 residues. V was clipped by 4 bases and J by 4 bases, with 14 bases between them. DNA for the CDR3: TGTGCCAGCTCACTGAGCCAGGGGTCAGGAAACACCATATATTTT. This encodes CASSLSQGSGNTIYF.

V gene TRBV14 combines with J gene TRBJ1-1; no clear D. The CDR3 runs to 13 residues. V was shortened by 4 bases and J by 1 base, with 7 bases between the two germline ends. Looked up from germline, CDR1 is SGHDN and CDR2 is FVKESK. The CDR3 bases are TGTGCCAGCAGCCTCGGGAGGAACACTGAAGCTTTCTTT. It translates to CASSLGRNTEAFF.

CDR3 bases: TGTGCCAGCAGCTTAGGCGCCGGGACACCGAACTATGGCTACACCTTC. Its protein is CASSLGAGTPNYGYTF. The chain has TRBV7-2 and TRBJ1-2, with a tentative D call TRBD1 (6 bases). The CDR3 spans 16 residues. V shed 1 base and J shed 2 bases, with 14 bases lying between them. Germline loops: CDR1 SGHTA, CDR2 FQGNSA.

This rearrangement joins TRBV6-5 to TRBJ1-3; D call uncertain. V lost 2 bases and J lost 0, with 11 bases in between. The CDR3 runs 16 residues. Per the germline V gene, CDR1 is MNHEY and CDR2 is SVGAGI. The chain's CDR3 is CASSYNRAYSGNTIYF. In DNA form, the CDR3 reads TGTGCCAGCAGTTACAACAGAGCCTACTCTGGAAACACCATATATTTT.

The chain employs TRBV30 and TRBJ2-1; 9 bases agree with TRBD2. The CDR3 loop spans 16 amino acids. Per the germline V gene, CDR1 is GTSNPN and CDR2 is SVGIG (reference sequence). V lost 5 bases to trimming and J lost 7 bases; unmatched junction nucleotides: 15. Written as DNA, the CDR3 is TGTGCCTGGGAAGGAAAGGGCGGGAGGGCAAGGAATGAGCAGTTCTTC. Translated: CAWEGKGGRARNEQFF.

The gene calls are TRBV7-9 and TRBJ1-1; D possibly corresponds to TRBD1 (6 bases). The CDR3 consists of 14 residues. From germline, CDR1 is SEHNR and CDR2 FQNEAQ (reference sequence). V lost 5 bases to trimming and J lost 6 bases, with 16 bases between them. The CDR3 here is CASSPGTLDAEAFF. For the CDR3, the DNA is TGTGCCAGCAGCCCCGGGACACTTGACGCTGAAGCTTTCTTT.

The chain uses TRBV7-9 and TRBJ1-5, with 7 bases lining up with TRBD1. Germline loops: CDR1 SEHNR, CDR2 FQNEAQ (reference sequence). The CDR3 consists of 15 residues. Unmatched junction bases numbered 9, after V lost 5 bases and J lost 5 bases. The CDR3 reads CASSTTKTGDQPQHF. CDR3 coding DNA: TGTGCCAGCAGCACAACTAAAACAGGGGATCAGCCCCAGCATTTT.